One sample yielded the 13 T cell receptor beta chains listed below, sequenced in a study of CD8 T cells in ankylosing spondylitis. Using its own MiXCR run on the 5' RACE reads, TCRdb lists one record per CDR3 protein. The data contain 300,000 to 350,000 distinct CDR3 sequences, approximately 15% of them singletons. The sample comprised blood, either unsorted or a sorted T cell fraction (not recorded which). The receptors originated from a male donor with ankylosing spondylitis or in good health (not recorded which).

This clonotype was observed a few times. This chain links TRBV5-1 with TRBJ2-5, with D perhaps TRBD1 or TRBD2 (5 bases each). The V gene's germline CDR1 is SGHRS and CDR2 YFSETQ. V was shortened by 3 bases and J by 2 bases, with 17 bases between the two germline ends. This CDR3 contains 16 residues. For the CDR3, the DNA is TGCGCCAGCAGCTGGGCCCCGGGACGGGCTCAAGAGACCCAGTACTTC. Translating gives CASSWAPGRAQETQYF.

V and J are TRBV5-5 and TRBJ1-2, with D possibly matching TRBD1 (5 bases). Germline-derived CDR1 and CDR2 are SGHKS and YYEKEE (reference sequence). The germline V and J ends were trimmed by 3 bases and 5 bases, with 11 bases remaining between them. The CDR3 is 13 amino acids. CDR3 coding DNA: TGTGCCAGCAGCTCCGGGACGAAATATGGCTACACCTTC. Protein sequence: CASSSGTKYGYTF.

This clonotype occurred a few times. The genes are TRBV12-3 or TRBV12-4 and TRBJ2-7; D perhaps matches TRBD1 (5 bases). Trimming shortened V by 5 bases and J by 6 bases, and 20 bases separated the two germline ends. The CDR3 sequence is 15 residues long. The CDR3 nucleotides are TGTGCCAGCAGTCCCCTGACAGCATCCTTATCCGAGCAGTACTTC. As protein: CASSPLTASLSEQYF.

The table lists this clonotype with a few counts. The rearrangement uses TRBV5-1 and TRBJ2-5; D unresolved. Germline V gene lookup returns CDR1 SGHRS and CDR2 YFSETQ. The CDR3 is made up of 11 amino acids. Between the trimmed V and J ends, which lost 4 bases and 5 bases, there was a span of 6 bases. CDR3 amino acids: CASSGYETQYF. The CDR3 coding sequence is TGCGCCAGCAGCGGTTATGAGACCCAGTACTTC. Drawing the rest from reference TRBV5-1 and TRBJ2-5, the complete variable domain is KAGVTQTPRYLIKTRGQQVTLSCSPISGHRSVSWYQQTPGQGLQFLFEYFSETQRNKGNFPGRFSGRQFSNSRSEMNVSTLELGDSALYLCASSGYETQYFGPGTRLLVL.

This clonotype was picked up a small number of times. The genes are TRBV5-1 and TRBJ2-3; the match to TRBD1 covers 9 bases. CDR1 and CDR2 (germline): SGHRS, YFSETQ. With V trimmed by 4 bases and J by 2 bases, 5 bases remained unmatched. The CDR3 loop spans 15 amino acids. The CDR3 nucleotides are TGCGCCAGCAGCCCGACAGGGGGGCCCACAGATACGCAGTATTTT. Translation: CASSPTGGPTDTQYF.

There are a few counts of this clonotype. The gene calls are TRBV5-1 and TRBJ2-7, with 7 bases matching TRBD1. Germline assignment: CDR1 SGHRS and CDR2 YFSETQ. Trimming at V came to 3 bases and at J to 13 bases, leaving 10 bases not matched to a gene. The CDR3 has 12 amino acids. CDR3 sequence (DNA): TGCGCCAGCAGCTATGACAGGGTGTCTCCCTACTTC. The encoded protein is CASSYDRVSPYF.

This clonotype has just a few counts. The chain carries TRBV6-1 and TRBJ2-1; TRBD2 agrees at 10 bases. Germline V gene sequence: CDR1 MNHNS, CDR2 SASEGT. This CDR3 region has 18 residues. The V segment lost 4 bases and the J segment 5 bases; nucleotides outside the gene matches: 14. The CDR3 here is CASSVELAGVRGNNEQFF. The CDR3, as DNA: TGTGCCAGCAGTGTGGAGCTAGCGGGAGTTCGGGGGAACAATGAGCAGTTCTTC.

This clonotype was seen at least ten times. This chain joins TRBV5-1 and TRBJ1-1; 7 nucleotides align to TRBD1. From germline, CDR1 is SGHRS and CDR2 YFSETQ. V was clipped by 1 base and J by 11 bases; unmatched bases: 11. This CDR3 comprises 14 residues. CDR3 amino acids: CASSLYRGSQEAFF. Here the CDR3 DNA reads TGCGCCAGCAGCTTGTACAGGGGCTCGCAGGAGGCTTTCTTT.

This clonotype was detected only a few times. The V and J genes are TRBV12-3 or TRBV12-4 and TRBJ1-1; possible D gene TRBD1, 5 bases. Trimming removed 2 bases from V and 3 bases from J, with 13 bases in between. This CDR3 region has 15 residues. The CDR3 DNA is TGTGCCAGCAGTTTATCACGGGGGGATGACACTGAAGCTTTCTTT. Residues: CASSLSRGDDTEAFF.

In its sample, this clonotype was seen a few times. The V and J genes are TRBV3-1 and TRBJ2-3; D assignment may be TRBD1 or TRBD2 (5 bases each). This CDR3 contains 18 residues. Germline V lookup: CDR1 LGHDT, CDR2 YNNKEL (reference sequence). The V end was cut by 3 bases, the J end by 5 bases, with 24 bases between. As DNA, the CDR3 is TGTGCCAGCAGCCAGTCAGGGAGAGCGGATTCCGACATAGATACGCAGTATTTT. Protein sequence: CASSQSGRADSDIDTQYF.

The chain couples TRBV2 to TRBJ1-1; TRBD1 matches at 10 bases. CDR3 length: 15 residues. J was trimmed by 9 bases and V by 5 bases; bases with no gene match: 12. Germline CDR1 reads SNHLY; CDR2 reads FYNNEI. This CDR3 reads CASSKGGTGEGKAFF. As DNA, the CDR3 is TGTGCCAGCAGTAAAGGGGGGACAGGGGAGGGGAAAGCTTTCTTT.

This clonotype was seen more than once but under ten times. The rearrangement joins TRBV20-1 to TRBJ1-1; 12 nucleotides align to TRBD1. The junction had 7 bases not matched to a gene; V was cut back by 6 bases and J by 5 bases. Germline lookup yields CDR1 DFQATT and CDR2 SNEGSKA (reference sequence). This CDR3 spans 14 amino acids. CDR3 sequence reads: CSAWGTGGKTEAFF. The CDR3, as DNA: TGCAGTGCCTGGGGGACAGGGGGCAAAACTGAAGCTTTCTTT.

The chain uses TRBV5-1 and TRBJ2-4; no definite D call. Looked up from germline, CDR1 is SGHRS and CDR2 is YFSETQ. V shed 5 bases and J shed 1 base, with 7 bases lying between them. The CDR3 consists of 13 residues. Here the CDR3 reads CASREEAKNIQYF. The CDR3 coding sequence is TGCGCCAGCAGGGAAGAGGCCAAAAACATTCAGTACTTC.